This entry is about one TCR beta chain. Its target is unknown. The J segment lost 7 bases and the V segment lost 8 bases, leaving 12 bases of the junction unmatched. The CDR3 covers 15 residues. Germline V gene lookup returns CDR1 MNHNS and CDR2 SASEGT. These data come from a study of identical twins. Regarding the study as a whole: Abundant beta clonotypes from cord blood had fewer insertions, unlike memory repertoires, which showed none.

TCRdb redid the calling of the 5' RACE reads with MiXCR, one entry per CDR3 protein. Of about 240,000 distinct CDR3 sequences in the sample, about 13% were seen once. These data were also filed under a second study, of yellow fever vaccine responses in identical twins.

The chain uses TRBV6-1 and TRBJ2-1; TRBD2 aligns across 9 bases. The receptor was isolated from a woman younger than 30 in good health. Input material: memory (CD45RO+) T cells sorted from blood. The CDR3 coding sequence is TGTGCCAGCGCGGGATTAGCGGGAGTGCGGAATGAGCAGTTCTTC. It is translated as CASAGLAGVRNEQFF.